This T cell receptor beta chain originates from a study of somatic mutations in cytotoxic T cells in rheumatoid arthritis. Using immunoSEQ multiplex PCR, the repertoire was profiled, and TCRdb retains in-frame clones only, with some absent. The table lists some 30,000 clones, about 87% of them singletons. CDR3 length equals 12 residues. Germline values: CDR1 SEHNR, CDR2 FQNEAQ (reference sequence). Trimming took off 5 bases at V and 4 bases at J, with 8 bases between the two ends. This clone was seen only a few times. The sequence came from an adult with rheumatoid arthritis. Material: CD8+ T cells sorted from blood. The chain uses TRBV7-9 and TRBJ1-1; D perhaps matches TRBD1 (6 bases). The CDR3 DNA reads as TGTGCCAGCAGCCAGGGGATCACTGAAGCTTTCTTT. Protein: CASSQGITEAFF.